The source of this T cell receptor beta chain is a study of OX40 agonist ivuxolimab in advanced cancers. Study-level background: Ivuxolimab, an antibody that agonizes OX40 (CD134), was administered to the patients. Earlier anti-PD-1, anti-PD-L1 or anti-CTLA-4 therapy was permitted; about 39% had received some.

Overall study results and limits: The antigens recognized by the expanded peripheral T cells, that is their antigen specificity, were not determined.

Data came from immunoSEQ multiplex PCR; TCRdb stores just in-frame clones and leaves some out. The sample carries some 70,000 clones, approximately 90% recorded once. Concerning this clone: Its target is unknown.

This CDR3 region has 15 residues. The ends were cut back, 2 bases at V and 2 bases at J, with 9 bases in the middle. Germline assignment: CDR1 KGHSH and CDR2 LQKENI. The J gene is TRBJ2-2, the V gene TRBV18; D gene uncertain. The sample in question was CD4+ or CD8+ T cells sorted from blood, obtained in a trial of the OX40 agonist ivuxolimab. This clonotype was obtained from an adult with an advanced solid tumor such as melanoma, head and neck, liver or kidney cancer. CDR3 nucleotides: TGTGCCAGCTCACCAAGTCAGGACAACACCGGGGAGCTGTTTTTT. Translated, it gives CASSPSQDNTGELFF.